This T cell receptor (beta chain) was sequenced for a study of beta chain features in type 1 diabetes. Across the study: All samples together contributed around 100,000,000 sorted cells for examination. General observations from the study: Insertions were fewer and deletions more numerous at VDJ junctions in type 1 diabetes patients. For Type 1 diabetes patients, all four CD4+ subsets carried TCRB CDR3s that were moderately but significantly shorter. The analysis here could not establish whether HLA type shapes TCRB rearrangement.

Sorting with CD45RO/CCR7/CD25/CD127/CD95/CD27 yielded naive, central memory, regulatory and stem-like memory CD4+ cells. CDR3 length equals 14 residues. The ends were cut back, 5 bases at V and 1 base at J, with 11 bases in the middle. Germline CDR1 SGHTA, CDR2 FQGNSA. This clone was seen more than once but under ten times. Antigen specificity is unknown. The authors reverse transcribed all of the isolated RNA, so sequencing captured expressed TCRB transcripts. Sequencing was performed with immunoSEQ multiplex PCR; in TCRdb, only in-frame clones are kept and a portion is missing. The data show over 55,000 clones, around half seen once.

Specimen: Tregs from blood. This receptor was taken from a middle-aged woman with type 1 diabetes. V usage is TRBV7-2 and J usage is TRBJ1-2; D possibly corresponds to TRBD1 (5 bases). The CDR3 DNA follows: TGTGCCAGCAGCCTAATGACAGTTAACTATGGCTACACCTTC. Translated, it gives CASSLMTVNYGYTF.